This is a list of T cell receptor beta chains from one sample in a study of OX40 agonist ivuxolimab in advanced cancers. The assay was immunoSEQ multiplex PCR, and TCRdb's table has in-frame clones only and misses some. In the table there are tens of thousands of clones, roughly nine tenths of which are singletons. The input for sequencing was CD4+ or CD8+ T cells sorted from blood, taken in a trial of the OX40 agonist ivuxolimab. These receptor sequences come from an adult with an advanced solid tumor such as melanoma, head and neck, liver or kidney cancer. The CDR3 runs from the conserved cysteine through the conserved F or W. A D gene is named only where the DNA matches it firmly. Clone size is stated in some rows and not others, as once, few, many or a class when expanded.

V: TRBV13
D: -
size: -
J: TRBJ1-1
DNA: TGTGCCAGCAGCTTCGCGGCTGAAGCTTTCTTT
CDR3: CASSFAAEAFF

V: TRBV11-2
D: -
size: -
J: TRBJ2-5
DNA: TGTGCCAGCAGCTTGACGGGGTTGTTTGCGGAGACCCAGTACTTC
CDR3: CASSLTGLFAETQYF

V: TRBV6-1
D: -
size: -
J: TRBJ2-7
DNA: TGTGCCAGTGGGGTTTACGAGCAGTACTTC
CDR3: CASGVYEQYF

V: TRBV9
D: -
size: -
J: TRBJ1-2
DNA: TGTGCCAGCAGCCCCTGGACAAGTATCCAGGGTAACTATGGCTACACCTTC
CDR3: CASSPWTSIQGNYGYTF

V: TRBV21-1
D: -
size: -
J: TRBJ1-2
DNA: TGTGCCAGCAGCGAGAGGACCCGACATCTAAACTATGGCTACACCTTC
CDR3: CASSERTRHLNYGYTF

V: TRBV6-5
D: -
size: -
J: TRBJ2-5
DNA: TGTGCCAGCAGCTTAGGGTTCCAGGAGACCCAGTACTTC
CDR3: CASSLGFQETQYF

V: TRBV7-2
D: TRBD1
size: -
J: TRBJ2-7
DNA: TGTGCCAGCAGCTTAGCGGGACAGGGGAGGTTCTACGAGCAGTACTTC
CDR3: CASSLAGQGRFYEQYF

V: TRBV5-1
D: -
size: -
J: TRBJ2-1
DNA: TGCGCCAGCAGCTTGGGGCTTAGCGGAACAGACTACAATGAGCAGTTCTTC
CDR3: CASSLGLSGTDYNEQFF

V: TRBV19
D: -
size: few
J: TRBJ1-2
DNA: TGTGCCAGTAGTATGCTGCAAAGGGGTTATGGCTACACCTTC
CDR3: CASSMLQRGYGYTF

V: TRBV6-5
D: TRBD1
size: -
J: TRBJ1-1
DNA: TGTGCCAGCAGTACAACAGGGGCGAACACTGAAGCTTTCTTT
CDR3: CASSTTGANTEAFF

V: TRBV20-1
D: -
size: -
J: TRBJ2-7
DNA: TGCAGTGCTAGGCGAGCATACGAGCAGTACTTC
CDR3: CSARRAYEQYF

V: TRBV10-3
D: -
size: -
J: TRBJ2-7
DNA: TGTGCCATCAGTGAGTCGTCAGGCTCCTACGAGCAGTACTTC
CDR3: CAISESSGSYEQYF

V: TRBV4-3
D: -
size: -
J: TRBJ1-4
DNA: TGCGCCAGCAGCTACGGGGCGCAGGATGAAAAACTGTTTTTT
CDR3: CASSYGAQDEKLFF

V: TRBV4-1
D: TRBD1
size: few
J: TRBJ1-5
DNA: TGCGCCAGCAGCCAAAGACAGGGGGCGGGCAATCAGCCCCAGCATTTT
CDR3: CASSQRQGAGNQPQHF

V: TRBV4-1
D: -
size: -
J: TRBJ2-2
DNA: TGCGCCAGCAGCCAAGGGGGTAGTAGCCAAGAACACCGGGGAGCTGTTTTT
CDR3: CASSQGGSSQEHRGAVF

V: TRBV7-9
D: -
size: -
J: TRBJ2-5
DNA: TGTGCCAGCAGCCCACCGGGACCGAACTACCAAGAGACCCAGTACTTC
CDR3: CASSPPGPNYQETQYF

V: TRBV28
D: TRBD1
size: -
J: TRBJ2-3
DNA: TGTGCCAGCAACTTACAGGGGGGCACAGATACGCAGTATTTT
CDR3: CASNLQGGTDTQYF

V: TRBV7-8
D: -
size: -
J: TRBJ2-3
DNA: TGTGCCAGCAGCTTGGACAGCTACACAGATACGCAGTATTTT
CDR3: CASSLDSYTDTQYF

V: TRBV18
D: -
size: -
J: TRBJ2-2
DNA: TGTGCCAGCTCACCACCGGTAAACACCGGGGAGCTGTTTTTT
CDR3: CASSPPVNTGELFF

V: TRBV27
D: -
size: -
J: TRBJ1-2
DNA: TGTGCCAGCAGACAACCGGGGGGGTGGGAAGGCTACACCTTC
CDR3: CASRQPGGWEGYTF

V: TRBV7-3
D: -
size: -
J: TRBJ2-1
DNA: TGTGCCAGCAGCGAATCTAGCAATGAGCAGTTCTTC
CDR3: CASSESSNEQFF

V: TRBV27
D: TRBD2
size: once
J: TRBJ2-7
DNA: TGTGCCAGCAGTGGTACTAGCGGGAGTATCGACGAGCAGTACTTC
CDR3: CASSGTSGSIDEQYF

V: TRBV5-1
D: TRBD2
size: -
J: TRBJ2-3
DNA: TGCGCCAGCAGGATAGCGGGAATGACAGATACGCAGTATTTT
CDR3: CASRIAGMTDTQYF

V: TRBV11-2
D: -
size: -
J: TRBJ2-2
DNA: TGTGCCAGCAGCTTAGACAGCACCGGGGAGCTGTTTTTT
CDR3: CASSLDSTGELFF

V: TRBV6-6
D: -
size: -
J: TRBJ2-3
DNA: TGTGCCAGCAGTTTTCCAGGGGGAGGTAGCACAGATACGCAGTATTTT
CDR3: CASSFPGGGSTDTQYF

V: TRBV5-6
D: -
size: -
J: TRBJ1-1
DNA: TGTGCCAGCAGCTTGAATGGGGGTAGGCCTGAAGCTTTCTTT
CDR3: CASSLNGGRPEAFF

V: TRBV6-5
D: -
size: -
J: TRBJ1-1
DNA: TGTGCCAGCAGTTGGCAGGGAGGAATGAACACTGAAGCTTTCTTT
CDR3: CASSWQGGMNTEAFF

V: TRBV30
D: -
size: -
J: TRBJ1-1
DNA: TGTGCCTGGAGTTCAGGGGCAAATGAAGCTTTCTTT
CDR3: CAWSSGANEAFF

V: TRBV29-1
D: -
size: -
J: TRBJ2-2
DNA: TGCAGCGCTAATATTTACGGACAGAACACCGGGGAGCTGTTTTTT
CDR3: CSANIYGQNTGELFF

V: TRBV30
D: -
size: once
J: TRBJ2-7
DNA: TGTGCCACAGGGACGAACGAGCAGTACTTC
CDR3: CATGTNEQYF

V: TRBV10-3
D: TRBD2
size: once
J: TRBJ2-1
DNA: TGTGCCATCAGGGGGACTAGCGGGAGTAATGAGCAGTTCTTC
CDR3: CAIRGTSGSNEQFF

V: TRBV7-9
D: -
size: -
J: TRBJ2-1
DNA: TGTGCCAGCAGCATAGTGGCGGAACCCTACAATGAGCAGTTCTTC
CDR3: CASSIVAEPYNEQFF

V: TRBV2
D: TRBD1
size: -
J: TRBJ2-1
DNA: TGTGCCAGCAGTGAAATCGGGACAGGGGACAATGAGCAGTTCTTC
CDR3: CASSEIGTGDNEQFF

V: TRBV5-1
D: -
size: -
J: TRBJ2-1
DNA: TGCGCCAGCAGCTTGGCTGTGAATGAGCAGTTCTTC
CDR3: CASSLAVNEQFF

V: TRBV5-8
D: -
size: -
J: TRBJ2-7
DNA: TGTGCCAGCAGCTTGGCGGCAGGGCCCTACGAGCAGTACTTC
CDR3: CASSLAAGPYEQYF

V: TRBV4-2
D: -
size: -
J: TRBJ1-5
DNA: TGTGCCAGCAGCCAAGTATCGGGGGGGGATCAGCCCCAGCATTTT
CDR3: CASSQVSGGDQPQHF

V: TRBV21-1
D: -
size: -
J: TRBJ2-3
DNA: TGTGCCAGCAGCAAAGAGGGCAGTTCTAGCACAGATACGCAGTATTTT
CDR3: CASSKEGSSSTDTQYF

V: TRBV7-9
D: TRBD2
size: once
J: TRBJ2-7
DNA: TGTGCCAGCAGTATGGGACTAGACTACTACGAGCAGTACTTC
CDR3: CASSMGLDYYEQYF

V: TRBV19
D: -
size: -
J: TRBJ2-1
DNA: TGTGCCAGTAGTATCGGAGAAAGCTCCTACAATGAGCAGTTCTTC
CDR3: CASSIGESSYNEQFF

V: TRBV9
D: -
size: -
J: TRBJ2-7
DNA: TGTGCCAGCAGCGTAGGTTCAAATACCTACGAGCAGTACTTC
CDR3: CASSVGSNTYEQYF

V: TRBV7-2
D: -
size: -
J: TRBJ1-1
DNA: TGTGCCAGCAGCTTAAGGACGATAGAGATGAACACTGAAGCTTTCTTT
CDR3: CASSLRTIEMNTEAFF

V: TRBV6-5
D: -
size: -
J: TRBJ2-7
DNA: TGTGCCAGCAGCCATGGGACACCCTTAACCTACGAGCAGTACTTC
CDR3: CASSHGTPLTYEQYF

V: TRBV28
D: -
size: -
J: TRBJ2-7
DNA: TGTGCCAGCAGCTTTACAGGGAACTACGAGCAGTACTTC
CDR3: CASSFTGNYEQYF

V: TRBV5-1
D: TRBD2
size: -
J: TRBJ2-3
DNA: TGCGCCAGCAGCCTGACTAGCGATGCAGATACGCAGTATTTT
CDR3: CASSLTSDADTQYF

V: TRBV27
D: TRBD2
size: -
J: TRBJ2-7
DNA: TGTGCCAGCAGTTTATCGGCCGGGGGGAGCTCCTACGAGCAGTACTTC
CDR3: CASSLSAGGSSYEQYF

V: TRBV2
D: -
size: once
J: TRBJ1-6
DNA: TGTGCCAGCAGTGTGGTGGGGTACTATAATTCACCCCTCCACTTT
CDR3: CASSVVGYYNSPLHF

V: TRBV28
D: -
size: -
J: TRBJ2-1
DNA: TGTGCCAGCAGTTTGGGCTTCAATGAGCAGTTCTTC
CDR3: CASSLGFNEQFF

V: TRBV30
D: -
size: once
J: TRBJ1-2
DNA: TGTGCTGGGACGGTACGAGGGGAAGGTAACTATGGCTACACCTTC
CDR3: CAGTVRGEGNYGYTF

V: TRBV14
D: TRBD2
size: -
J: TRBJ2-7
DNA: TGTGCCAGCAGCCTCGAAGGGGCGGGAGGGCGTCCGTACGAGCAGTACTTC
CDR3: CASSLEGAGGRPYEQYF

V: TRBV7-3
D: TRBD2
size: medium-sized
J: TRBJ2-7
DNA: TGTGCCAGCAGCCTGCAGGGCGGGAGCCCCTACGAGCAGTACTTC
CDR3: CASSLQGGSPYEQYF

V: TRBV6-5
D: -
size: -
J: TRBJ2-7
DNA: TGTGCCAGCACCCCCGTATGCGAGCAGTACTTC
CDR3: CASTPVCEQYF

V: TRBV4-1
D: TRBD1
size: -
J: TRBJ2-5
DNA: TGCGCCAGCAGCCAAATTATCAGGGGACAGGGAGGGATGGGCCAAGAGACCCAGTACTTC
CDR3: CASSQIIRGQGGMGQETQYF

V: TRBV6-1
D: -
size: -
J: TRBJ1-5
DNA: TGTGCCAGCAGGTACATCGGCCAGCCCCAGCATTTT
CDR3: CASRYIGQPQHF

V: TRBV5-5
D: -
size: -
J: TRBJ1-1
DNA: TGTGCCAGCAGCTCGGGACGGCTGAACACTGAAGCTTTCTTT
CDR3: CASSSGRLNTEAFF

V: TRBV27
D: -
size: once
J: TRBJ2-7
DNA: TGTGCCAGCAGCCAGACTAGTAGATGGGAGCAGTACTTC
CDR3: CASSQTSRWEQYF

V: TRBV10-1
D: -
size: -
J: TRBJ2-1
DNA: TGCGCCAGCAGTGAGTCGGACGGGAATACCTACAATGAGCAGTTCTTC
CDR3: CASSESDGNTYNEQFF

V: TRBV30
D: -
size: -
J: TRBJ2-5
DNA: TGTGCCTGGAGCGGGCAGGGAGAGACCCAGTACTTC
CDR3: CAWSGQGETQYF